This T cell receptor (beta chain) was found in a study of T-cell memory formation after mild COVID-19. This clonotype was detected a few times. No antigen is known for it. Study-level results: Pre-infection memory harbored some responding clones, suggesting cross-reactive memory joined. A second wave expanding day 15 to 37 was CD4+-biased; contracting clones were balanced. Nothing confirmed that second-wave clones peaking on day 37 were specific for SARS-CoV-2.

TCRdb recomputed calls from the 5' RACE reads with MiXCR, one row per CDR3 protein. The sample holds 100,000 or so distinct CDR3 sequences; roughly 11% are singletons and the top ten take approximately 40%. J gave up 0 bases and V 3 bases, and 3 bases lay outside the gene matches. Germline CDR1 and CDR2: SEHNR and FQNEAQ (reference sequence). This CDR3 region has 16 residues. The receptor's source is a young man who had mild COVID-19 (a few samples of this study predate the infection). Cell type and time point are not known. The sample taken for sequencing was PBMCs or a T cell subset sorted from them (not recorded which). This chain uses TRBV7-9 with TRBJ2-3, with TRBD2 matching 10 bases. CDR3 amino acids: CASSLLAGASTDTQYF. As DNA, the CDR3 is TGTGCCAGCAGCTTGCTAGCGGGGGCTAGCACAGATACGCAGTATTTT.